This TCR beta chain was retrieved from a study of graft-versus-host responses after intestinal transplantation. Overall study: Multivisceral, liver-intestinal, or isolated intestinal transplants were performed in recipients. Anti-thymocyte globulin induction, then tacrolimus and steroids for around 3 years, went to all recipients.

Generated by immunoSEQ multiplex PCR, the TCRdb table keeps only in-frame clones and is missing some. Of about 120,000 clones detected, about 95% appear once; the ten largest clones hold around 3.3%. The study, taken as a whole, reports: Recipient-marrow GvH clones were detected, some having first appeared in ileum or blood.

Germline V gene sequence: CDR1 SGHVS, CDR2 FQNEAQ. V lost 3 bases and J lost 15, with 21 bases in between. This CDR3 spans 14 amino acids. Comment on this clone: The antigen is unknown.

This material consisted of unstimulated CD8+ T cells sorted from spleen or lymph node cells, taken before intestinal transplant. The receptor's source is a human donor who received an intestinal transplant. The V and J genes are TRBV7-8 and TRBJ2-1, with a weak D call TRBD1 (5 bases). The CDR3 protein is CASSFTSDGARGFF. CDR3 nucleotide sequence: TGTGCCAGCAGCTTTACAAGCGATGGGGCTCGAGGGTTCTTC.